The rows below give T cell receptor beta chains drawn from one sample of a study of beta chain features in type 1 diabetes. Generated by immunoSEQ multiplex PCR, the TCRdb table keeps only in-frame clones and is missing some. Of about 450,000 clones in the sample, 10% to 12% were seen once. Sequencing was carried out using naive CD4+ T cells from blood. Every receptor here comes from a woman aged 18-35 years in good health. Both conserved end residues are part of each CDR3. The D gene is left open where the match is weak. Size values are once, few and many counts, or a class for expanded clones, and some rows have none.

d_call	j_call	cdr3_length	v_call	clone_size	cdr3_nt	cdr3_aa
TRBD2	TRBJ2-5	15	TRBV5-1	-	TGCGCCAGCAGCTACGGACTAGCGGGAGAAGAGACCCAGTACTTC	CASSYGLAGEETQYF
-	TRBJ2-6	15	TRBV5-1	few	TGCGCCAGCAGCTCAGAGGGAGGTGGGGCCAACGTCCTGACTTTC	CASSSEGGGANVLTF
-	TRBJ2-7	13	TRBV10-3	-	TGTGCCATCAGGGGGGTCCTCTCCTACGAGCAGTACTTC	CAIRGVLSYEQYF
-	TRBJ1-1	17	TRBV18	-	TGTGCCAGCTCACCACTTAAGCAGGGAGCGGTGAACACTGAAGCTTTCTTT	CASSPLKQGAVNTEAFF
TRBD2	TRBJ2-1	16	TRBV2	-	TGTGCCAGCAGTGCACGAGCGGGAGGGTACTACAATGAGCAGTTCTTC	CASSARAGGYYNEQFF
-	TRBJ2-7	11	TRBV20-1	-	TGCAGTGCTAGCCCATCCTACGAGCAGTACTTC	CSASPSYEQYF
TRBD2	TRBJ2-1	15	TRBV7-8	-	TGTGCCAGCAGCATAGGGACTAGCGGGCATGAGGAGCAGTTCTTC	CASSIGTSGHEEQFF
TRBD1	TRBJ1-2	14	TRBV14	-	TGTGCCAGCAGCCAGCAGGGGGGTGGCTATGGCTACACCTTC	CASSQQGGGYGYTF
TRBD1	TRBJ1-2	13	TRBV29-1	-	TGCAGCATCCTTAGGACAGGAGCCTATGGCTACACCTTC	CSILRTGAYGYTF
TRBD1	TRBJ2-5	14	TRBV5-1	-	TGCGCCAGCAGCCTCCGGGACAGGGAAGAGACCCAGTACTTC	CASSLRDREETQYF
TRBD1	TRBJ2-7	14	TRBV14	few	TGTGCCAGCAGCCGGAGAGGGACAGGGGGCGAGCAGTACTTC	CASSRRGTGGEQYF
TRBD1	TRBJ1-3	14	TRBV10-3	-	TGTGCCATCAGTCGACAGGGATCTGGAAACACCATATATTTT	CAISRQGSGNTIYF
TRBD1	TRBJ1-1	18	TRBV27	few	TGTGCCAGCACTACCCGGCTCGGGACAGGGTCTTGGAACACTGAAGCTTTCTTT	CASTTRLGTGSWNTEAFF
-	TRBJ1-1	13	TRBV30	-	TGTGCCTGGAACCGGGATCTTAACACTGAAGCTTTCTTT	CAWNRDLNTEAFF
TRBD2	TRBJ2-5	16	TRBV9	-	TGTGCCAGCAGCGTAGGAACTAGCGGGGGTGTGGAGACCCAGTACTTC	CASSVGTSGGVETQYF
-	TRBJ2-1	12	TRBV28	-	TGTGCCAGCAGTTTTTGGGCTAGTGAGCAGTTCTTC	CASSFWASEQFF
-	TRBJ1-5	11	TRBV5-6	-	TGTGCCAGCACCAGTGTTTTGTGCAAGCATTTT	CASTSVLCKHF
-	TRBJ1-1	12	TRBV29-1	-	TGCAGCGTTTCAGAAGGGTGGGGTGAAGCTTTCTTT	CSVSEGWGEAFF
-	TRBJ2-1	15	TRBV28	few	TGTGCCAGCAGTTTGGGGCAGGCCGACTACAATGAGCAGTTCTTC	CASSLGQADYNEQFF
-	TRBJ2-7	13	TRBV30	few	TGTGCCTCAACCGGGGGGCAGTCCTACGAGCAGTACTTC	CASTGGQSYEQYF
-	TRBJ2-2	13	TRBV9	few	TGTGCCAGCAGCGCTTTAGCGAGCGGGGAGCTGTTTTTT	CASSALASGELFF
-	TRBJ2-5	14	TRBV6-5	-	TGTGCCAGCAGTTACTCGCGCTATTGGGAGACCCAGTACTTC	CASSYSRYWETQYF
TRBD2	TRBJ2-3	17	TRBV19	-	TGTGCCAGTAGACCCATCCGGACTAGCGGGTCCACAGATACGCAGTATTTT	CASRPIRTSGSTDTQYF
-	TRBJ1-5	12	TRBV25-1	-	TGTGCCAGCAGTGTCAGCAATCAGCCCCAGCATTTT	CASSVSNQPQHF
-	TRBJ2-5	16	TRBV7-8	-	TGTGCCAGCAGCTTAGGCGCGATGTTCTTTCGAGAGACCCAGTACTTC	CASSLGAMFFRETQYF
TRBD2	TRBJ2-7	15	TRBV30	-	TGTGCCTGGAGTCGTACCGGGACTACCACCTACGAGCAGTACTTC	CAWSRTGTTTYEQYF
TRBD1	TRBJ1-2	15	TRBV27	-	TGTGCCAGCAGTTCTCGACAGGGACCCAACTATGGCTACACCTTC	CASSSRQGPNYGYTF
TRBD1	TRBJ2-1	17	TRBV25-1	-	TGTGCCAGCAGTGAACTCCTCGGACAGGGAGGTAGAAATGAGCAGTTCTTC	CASSELLGQGGRNEQFF
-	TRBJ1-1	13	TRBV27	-	TGTGCCAGCACCTCAAGGTGGAACACTGAAGCTTTCTTT	CASTSRWNTEAFF